This T cell receptor beta chain was observed in a study of read filtering for tumor transcriptome and immune sequencing. Study-wide background: Transcriptome libraries were built from DNase-treated RNA. Broader study findings: Even smaller IR-seq throughput identified most shared clonotypes.

Per the germline V gene, CDR1 is KGHDR and CDR2 is SFDVKD. The CDR3 runs 14 residues. Trimming removed 3 bases at V and 3 bases at J, with 10 bases between. Molecular barcoded adaptors covering alpha/delta and beta/gamma chains were used on 400 to 450 ng RNA. TCRdb re-called the reads with MiXCR, one entry per CDR3 protein. The sample shows 94,000 or so distinct CDR3 sequences, about 12% of them seen only once. This clonotype was counted many times. Its antigen is currently unknown. At the time of active disease, bone marrow was collected from every patient. This receptor was identified in a donor at least 40 years old with multiple myeloma. This rearrangement joins TRBV24-1 to TRBJ1-1; D is ambiguous. The sequenced sample consisted of a population of CD138-negative cells sorted from bone marrow. The CDR3 DNA follows: TGTGCCACCAGTGATGTGGGCGAGGACACTGAAGCTTTCTTT. Protein sequence: CATSDVGEDTEAFF.